This T cell receptor beta chain was retrieved from a study of blood T cells in healthy people across ages. In the study overall: Per two T cells, about one barcoded beta molecule was captured through template switching.

It was with a sample-barcoded 5' primer and a J-beta primer mix that a second PCR of about 6 to 12 cycles was run. TCRdb re-analysed the 5' RACE reads in MiXCR, keeping a single row per CDR3 protein. The data show hundreds of thousands of distinct CDR3 sequences, approximately 31% seen once. The extraction recovered at least 5 micrograms of total RNA per sample. Findings and limits, study-wide: Aged donors had fewer naive CD4+ cells and lower diversity than long-lived donors.

This clonotype occurred many times. As yet, its antigen is unknown. V gave up 4 bases and J gave up 5 bases, with 11 bases separating them. The CDR3 runs to 13 residues. Germline V CDR1 and CDR2: MNHNY, SVGAGI (reference sequence). The sequenced sample consisted of blood. The J gene is TRBJ1-2, the V gene TRBV6-6; D unresolved. This TCR was sampled from a woman of 80 years or more in good health. In DNA form, the CDR3 reads TGTGCCAGCAGTTCCACAGCTGGGTATGGCTACACCTTC. It specifies CASSSTAGYGYTF.